One and the same sample provided the 14 T cell receptor beta chains below, sequenced in a study of Graves' ophthalmopathy and Graves' hyperthyroidism. TCR beta CDR3 regions were amplified from RNA transcripts. The library came from an HTBI-primed first-round RT-PCR and a second-round multiplex PCR. From the multiplex PCR reads, TCRdb called clonotypes with MiXCR, one entry per CDR3 protein. The sample consists of roughly 230,000 distinct CDR3 sequences, around a fifth of them appearing once. The specimen sequenced was peripheral blood. Every receptor here comes from a woman aged 45-59 years with Graves' ophthalmopathy.

In its sample, this clonotype was seen many times. The chain is built from TRBV5-1 and TRBJ1-1, with a tentative D call TRBD1 (6 bases). This CDR3 has 14 amino acids. Trimming took off 2 bases at V and 4 bases at J, with 12 bases between the two ends. CDR1 and CDR2 (germline): SGHRS, YFSETQ. The CDR3 DNA sequence: TGCGCCAGCAGCTTACAGGGCATCGGCACTGAAGCTTTCTTT. The encoded protein is CASSLQGIGTEAFF.

This clonotype came up a few times. The chain has TRBV28 and TRBJ1-2; possibly TRBD1 for D (5 bases). The V end was cut by 8 bases, the J end by 0 bases, with 13 bases between. CDR1 and CDR2 (germline): MDHEN, SYDVKM. The CDR3 is made up of 14 amino acids. CDR3 loop: CASCLGGPNYGYTF. DNA of the CDR3: TGTGCCAGCTGCCTGGGGGGACCTAACTATGGCTACACCTTC.

This chain links TRBV18 with TRBJ2-2; D tentatively fits TRBD1 or TRBD2 (5 bases each). CDR1 KGHSH and CDR2 LQKENI come from the germline V gene. The CDR3 loop spans 15 amino acids. V was pared by 3 bases and J by 10 bases, with 18 bases between. CDR3 nucleotide sequence: TGTGCCAGCTCACCCCGGGGCCAGAGCCGAGAGGAGCTGTTTTTT. Protein: CASSPRGQSREELFF.

The genes are TRBV6-5 and TRBJ2-5; D is perhaps TRBD2 (6 bases). CDR1 MNHEY and CDR2 SVGAGI come from the germline V gene. With 4 bases removed from V and 7 bases from J, the gap between germline ends came to 13 bases. The CDR3 is 13 residues long. The CDR3 sequence is CASSSDYPWTQYF. The CDR3 bases are TGTGCCAGCAGTTCGGACTACCCGTGGACCCAGTACTTC.

This clonotype was seen many times. An end of the junction does not agree with germline; a read error may underlie this. CDR3 coding DNA: TGTGCCGGCCACTCGGGACAGGGAGTTGGCGGGGGGGAGTTC. Amino acids: CAGHSGQGVGGGEF. V and J are TRBV28 and TRBJ2-7; D may be TRBD1 or TRBD2 (9 bases each). CDR1 MDHEN and CDR2 SYDVKM come from the germline V gene. The CDR3 consists of 14 residues. Supplemented by reference TRBV28 and TRBJ2-7, the full variable domain reads DVKVTQSSRYLVKRTGEKVFLECVQDMDHENMFWYRQDPGLGLRLIYFSYDVKMKEKGDIPEGYSVSREKKERFSLILESASTNQTSMYLCAGHSGQGVGGGEFGPGTRLTVT.

This clonotype came up many times. V gene TRBV6-2 or TRBV6-3 combines with J gene TRBJ2-6, with 10 bases identical to TRBD2. Germline V gives CDR1 MNHEY, CDR2 SVGEGT. The V and J ends lost 2 bases and 0 bases, in that order; junction bases with no gene match: 7. The CDR3 covers 19 residues. Written as DNA, the CDR3 is TGTGCCAGCAGTTACCTGCCTAGCGGGGGCTCCTCTGGGGCCAACGTCCTGACTTTC. Residues: CASSYLPSGGSSGANVLTF.

V is TRBV6-1 and J is TRBJ1-1; 8 bases are shared with TRBD1. CDR3 size: 15 residues. The junction had 4 bases not matched to a gene; V was cut back by 3 bases and J by 1 base. CDR1 and CDR2 (germline): MNHNS, SASEGT. The CDR3 reads CASSEGQVSNTEAFF. The CDR3 coding sequence is TGTGCCAGCAGTGAGGGACAGGTTTCGAACACTGAAGCTTTCTTT.

There are many counts of this clonotype. CDR3 DNA: TGTGCCTGGAGTACGCCGGAACAGGGACAATATAGCAATCAGCCCCAGCATTTT. This sequence encodes CAWSTPEQGQYSNQPQHF. V gene TRBV30 combines with J gene TRBJ1-5; possibly TRBD1 for D (6 bases). The V end was cut by 2 bases, the J end by 0 bases, with 20 bases between. This CDR3 is 18 amino acids long. Germline CDR1 is GTSNPN and CDR2 is SVGIG (reference sequence).

This clonotype was counted at least ten times. The gene calls are TRBV6-1 and TRBJ2-2; D may match TRBD1 or TRBD2 (5 bases each). CDR3 length: 14 residues. Germline values: CDR1 MNHNS, CDR2 SASEGT. The V end was cut by 6 bases, the J end by 5 bases, with 13 bases between. As DNA, the CDR3 is TGTGCCAGCAGAGCTCATGGGGGAACCGGGGAGCTGTTTTTT. It specifies CASRAHGGTGELFF.

Many counts were recorded for this clonotype. The V gene is TRBV25-1, the J gene TRBJ2-5; D possibly corresponds to TRBD2 (6 bases). V lost 0 bases to trimming and J lost 5 bases, with 13 bases between them. From germline, CDR1 is MGHDK and CDR2 SYGVNS. This CDR3 is 15 amino acids long. This CDR3 reads CASSEYLGGRETQYF. The CDR3 DNA is TGTGCCAGCAGTGAATATTTGGGGGGTCGGGAGACCCAGTACTTC.

Note on this clonotype: A much larger clone differs from this one at a single base, so this may be a read error. The chain joins TRBV20-1 to TRBJ2-7, with 12 bases fitting TRBD2. This CDR3 contains 13 residues. The germline CDR1 and CDR2 sequences are DFQATT and SNEGSKA (reference sequence). This CDR3 is CSARLAGVYEQYF. The CDR3 nucleotides read TGCAGCGCCCGACTAGCGGGAGTCTACGAGCAGTACTTC.

Many counts were recorded for this clonotype. The chain links TRBV5-1 to TRBJ2-4, with D perhaps matching TRBD1 or TRBD2 (6 bases each). The CDR3 has 14 residues. Germline CDR1 is SGHRS and CDR2 is YFSETQ. V gave up 5 bases and J gave up 5 bases, with 14 bases separating them. The CDR3 DNA follows: TGCGCCAGCAGAGTAGGGGGGTCTGAAAACATTCAGTACTTC. Translated, it gives CASRVGGSENIQYF.

This chain connects TRBV10-3 to TRBJ1-1; the match to TRBD1 covers 12 bases. Per the germline V gene, CDR1 is ENHRY and CDR2 is SYGVKD. The CDR3 totals 14 residues. J gave up 6 bases and V 5 bases, and 4 bases lay outside the gene matches. This CDR3 reads CAISQGTGGSEAFF. The CDR3 DNA reads TGTGCCATCAGTCAAGGGACAGGGGGCTCTGAAGCTTTCTTT.

This clonotype occurred many times. The chain combines TRBV19 with TRBJ1-1; D uncertain. Per the germline V gene, CDR1 is LNHDA and CDR2 is SQIVND (reference sequence). Trimming removed 6 bases at V and 11 bases at J, with 16 bases between. The CDR3 contains 12 residues. The CDR3 region is CASRAPGLGAFF. CDR3 nucleotides: TGTGCCAGTAGAGCCCCGGGCTTGGGGGCTTTCTTT. The complete variable domain, with remaining parts taken from reference TRBV19 and TRBJ1-1, reads DGGITQSPKYLFRKEGQNVTLSCEQNLNHDAMYWYRQDPGQGLRLIYYSQIVNDFQKGDIAEGYSVSREKKESFPLTVTSAQKNPTAFYLCASRAPGLGAFFGQGTRLTVV.